A single sample gave rise to the 11 T cell receptor beta chains below, sequenced in a study of early T cells in non-severe SARS-CoV-2 infection. TCRdb reprocessed the 5' RACE reads with MiXCR, giving one entry per CDR3 protein. The sample includes tens of thousands of distinct CDR3 sequences, about 11% seen only once; the top ten take 2.9%. Specimen: whole blood, collected at baseline. These receptors all come from an adult who was a healthcare worker with PCR-confirmed SARS-CoV-2 infection or an uninfected control (not recorded which).

The V and J genes are TRBV6-2 or TRBV6-3 and TRBJ2-7, with D hard to call. V was pared by 7 bases and J by 0 bases, with 16 bases between. The CDR3 contains 15 residues. Germline V gene lookup returns CDR1 MNHEY and CDR2 SVGEGT. The CDR3: CASNSRILSSYEQYF. CDR3 nucleotide sequence: TGTGCCAGCAATTCCCGGATTTTGAGCTCCTACGAGCAGTACTTC.

Many counts were recorded for this clonotype. The gene calls are TRBV20-1 and TRBJ1-1; D gene uncertain. Germline V gene data show CDR1 as DFQATT and CDR2 as SNEGSKA (reference sequence). The ends were cut back, 3 bases at V and 10 bases at J, with 12 bases in the middle. The CDR3 covers 11 residues. The CDR3, as DNA: TGCAGTGCTAGCCACAACAAGGCAGCTTTCTTT. Amino acids: CSASHNKAAFF.

The chain recombines TRBV20-1 with TRBJ2-3; unclear D gene. This CDR3 contains 13 residues. CDR1 and CDR2 (germline): DFQATT, SNEGSKA (reference sequence). V lost 1 base, J lost 1 base, and 6 bases lay in between. The chain's CDR3 is CSARAQGTDTQYF. The CDR3 coding sequence is TGCAGTGCTAGAGCCCAGGGCACAGATACGCAGTATTTT.

This clonotype was seen at least ten times. Here the CDR3 omits its conserved ending phenylalanine or tryptophan, so a read error is the likely source. The DNA is omitted, as the CDR3 cannot be located on it reliably, and the CDR3 follows TCRdb's listing. This chain connects TRBV14 to TRBJ2-1; TRBD2, the table's D call, lacks a check against the DNA. The CDR3 is 9 amino acids long, termini counted. The germline V gene encodes CDR1 SGHDN and CDR2 FVKESK. The CDR3 spells CASSQAAVP.

The V gene is TRBV29-1, the J gene TRBJ1-2, with 8 positions matching TRBD1. The CDR3 has 16 residues. Germline CDR1 SQVTM, CDR2 ANQGSEA. Germline trimming cut 0 bases from V and 1 base from J; bases unmatched to any gene: 7. In nucleotides, the CDR3 is TGCAGCGTTGAAGATGCCCGGACAGGGCATAACTATGGCTACACCTTC. It codes for CSVEDARTGHNYGYTF.

The chain employs TRBV15 and TRBJ2-3; TRBD1 matches 7 bases. The CDR3 has 14 residues. Germline V CDR1 and CDR2: LNHNV, YYDKDF (reference sequence). Unmatched junction bases numbered 1, after V lost 0 bases and J lost 4 bases. The CDR3 bases are TGTGCCACCAGCAGAGACCAGGGGGCAGATACGCAGTATTTT. Translating it yields CATSRDQGADTQYF.

This clonotype was counted between two and nine times. The chain links TRBV7-9 to TRBJ2-3, with D perhaps matching TRBD1 (5 bases). The germline V gene has CDR1 SEHNR and CDR2 FQNEAQ (reference sequence). V lost 6 bases and J 4 bases, leaving 17 bases between the germline ends. The CDR3 has 15 amino acids. DNA for the CDR3: TGTGCCAGCAGAAGGGGTGGTGGGGTGGCAGATACGCAGTATTTT. This gives the protein CASRRGGGVADTQYF.

This chain links TRBV6-6 with TRBJ1-2, with 8 positions matching TRBD1. This CDR3 has 14 amino acids. V dropped 2 bases and J dropped 7; count of bases not matched to a gene: 6. Germline values: CDR1 MNHNY, CDR2 SVGAGI (reference sequence). The chain's CDR3 is CASSYRTGHTGYTF. The CDR3 coding sequence is TGTGCCAGCAGTTACCGGACAGGGCATACTGGCTACACCTTC.

This sequence joins TRBV6-6 and TRBJ1-5, with D possibly matching TRBD1 (6 bases). Between the trimmed V and J ends, which lost 5 bases and 2 bases, there was a span of 13 bases. CDR1 and CDR2 from the germline V gene are MNHNY and SVGAGI (reference sequence). The CDR3 spans 15 residues. The CDR3 loop is CASSAFRQGNQPQHF. The CDR3 DNA sequence: TGTGCCAGCAGTGCCTTTCGACAGGGCAATCAGCCCCAGCATTTT.

The chain has TRBV6-4 and TRBJ2-1, with 13 bases that match TRBD2. J gave up 8 bases and V 4 bases, and 5 bases lay outside the gene matches. From germline, CDR1 is MRHNA and CDR2 SNTAGT. This CDR3 has 15 amino acids. The CDR3 nucleotides are TGTGCCAGCAGTGTACTAGCGGGGGGGATCGATGAGCAGTTCTTC. Amino acids: CASSVLAGGIDEQFF.

This clonotype was seen a handful of times. CDR3 residues: CASSPELGTGAYGYTF. In DNA, the CDR3 is TGTGCCAGCTCACCCGAACTAGGGACAGGGGCCTATGGCTACACCTTC. V usage is TRBV18 and J usage is TRBJ1-2; 10 bases agree with TRBD1. The germline CDR1 and CDR2 sequences are KGHSH and LQKENI. CDR3 length: 16 residues. V shed 3 bases, J shed 4 bases, and the junction held 8 bases outside the gene matches.